The sequence of this T cell receptor beta chain was determined in a study of response to subunit inactivated influenza vaccine. Whole-study results and caveats: Seasonal influenza vaccination, on each occasion, was suggested by the authors to recruit few new T cells.

TCRdb reprocessed the RT-PCR reads via MiXCR and lists one record per CDR3 protein. The profile shows 860,000 or so distinct CDR3 sequences, 21% of them singletons. As to this clonotype: Antigen specificity is unknown.

Germline V gene data show CDR1 as SQVTM and CDR2 as ANQGSEA. V was trimmed by 5 bases and J by 0 bases, leaving 14 bases between them. The CDR3 spans 14 residues. The chain combines TRBV29-1 with TRBJ2-7, with D maybe TRBD1 (6 bases). The sample was PBMCs from blood, taken roughly 5 days after vaccination. The TCR sequence derives from a man in his forties or fifties who received an inactivated influenza vaccine. The CDR3 loop reads CSVIGTPSSYEQYF. The CDR3 DNA reads as TGCAGCGTTATCGGGACACCCAGCTCCTACGAGCAGTACTTC.